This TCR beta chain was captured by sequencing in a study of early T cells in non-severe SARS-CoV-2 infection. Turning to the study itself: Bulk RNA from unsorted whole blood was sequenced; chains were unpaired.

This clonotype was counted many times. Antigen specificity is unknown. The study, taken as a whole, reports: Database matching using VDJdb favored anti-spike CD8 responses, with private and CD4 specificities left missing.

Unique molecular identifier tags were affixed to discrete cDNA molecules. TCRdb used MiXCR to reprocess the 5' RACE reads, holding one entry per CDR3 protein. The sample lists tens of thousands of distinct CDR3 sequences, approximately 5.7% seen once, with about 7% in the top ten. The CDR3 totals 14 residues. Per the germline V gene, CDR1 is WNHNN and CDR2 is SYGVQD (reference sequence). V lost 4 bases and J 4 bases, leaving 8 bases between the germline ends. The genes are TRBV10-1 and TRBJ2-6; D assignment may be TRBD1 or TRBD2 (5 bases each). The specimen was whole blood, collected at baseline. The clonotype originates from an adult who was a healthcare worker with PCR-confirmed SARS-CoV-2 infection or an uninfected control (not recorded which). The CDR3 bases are TGCGCCAGCAGTGGAGGGGACGGGGCCAACGTCCTGACTTTC. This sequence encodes CASSGGDGANVLTF.